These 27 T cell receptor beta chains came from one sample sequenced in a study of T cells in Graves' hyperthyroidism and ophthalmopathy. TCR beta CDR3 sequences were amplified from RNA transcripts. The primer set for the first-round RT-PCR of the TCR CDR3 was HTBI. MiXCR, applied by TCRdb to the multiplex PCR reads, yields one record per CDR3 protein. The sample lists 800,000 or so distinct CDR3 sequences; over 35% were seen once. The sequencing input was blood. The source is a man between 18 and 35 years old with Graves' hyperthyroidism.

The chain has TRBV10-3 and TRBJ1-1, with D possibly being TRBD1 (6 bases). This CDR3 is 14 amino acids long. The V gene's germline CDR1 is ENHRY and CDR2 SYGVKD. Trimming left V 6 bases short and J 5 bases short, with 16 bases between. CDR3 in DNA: TGTGCCATCAGGCCGACCCTAGGGGGTACTGAAGCTTTCTTT. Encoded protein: CAIRPTLGGTEAFF.

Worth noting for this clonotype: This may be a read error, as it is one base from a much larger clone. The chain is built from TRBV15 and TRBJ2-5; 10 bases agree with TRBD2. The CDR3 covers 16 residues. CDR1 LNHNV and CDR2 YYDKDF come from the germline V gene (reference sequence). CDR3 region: CATSRDRRAGGEIQYF. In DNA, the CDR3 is TGTGCCACCAGCAGAGATCGAAGAGCGGGAGGGGAGATCCAGTACTTC.

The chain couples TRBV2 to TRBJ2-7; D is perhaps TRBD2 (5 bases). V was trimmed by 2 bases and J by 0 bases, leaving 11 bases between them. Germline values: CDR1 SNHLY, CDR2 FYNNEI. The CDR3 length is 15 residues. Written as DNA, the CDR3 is TGTGCCAGCAGTGAACTCGGGATCTCCTCCTACGAGCAGTACTTC. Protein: CASSELGISSYEQYF. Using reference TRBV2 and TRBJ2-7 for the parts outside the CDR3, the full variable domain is EPEVTQTPSHQVTQMGQEVILRCVPISNHLYFYWYRQILGQKVEFLVSFYNNEISEKSEIFDDQFSVERPDGSNFTLKIRSTKLEDSAMYFCASSELGISSYEQYFGPGTRLTVT.

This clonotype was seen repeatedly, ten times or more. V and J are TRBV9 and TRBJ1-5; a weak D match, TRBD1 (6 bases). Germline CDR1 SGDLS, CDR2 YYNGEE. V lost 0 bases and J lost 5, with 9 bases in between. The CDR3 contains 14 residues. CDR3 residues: CASSVGGQYQPQHF. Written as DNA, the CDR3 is TGTGCCAGCAGCGTAGGTGGACAGTATCAGCCCCAGCATTTT.

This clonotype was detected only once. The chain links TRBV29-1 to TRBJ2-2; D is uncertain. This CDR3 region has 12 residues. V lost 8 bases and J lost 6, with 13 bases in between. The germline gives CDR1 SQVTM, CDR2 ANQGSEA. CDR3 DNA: TGCAGCAGCATGGTCCCGGCCGGGGAGCTGTTTTTT. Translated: CSSMVPAGELFF.

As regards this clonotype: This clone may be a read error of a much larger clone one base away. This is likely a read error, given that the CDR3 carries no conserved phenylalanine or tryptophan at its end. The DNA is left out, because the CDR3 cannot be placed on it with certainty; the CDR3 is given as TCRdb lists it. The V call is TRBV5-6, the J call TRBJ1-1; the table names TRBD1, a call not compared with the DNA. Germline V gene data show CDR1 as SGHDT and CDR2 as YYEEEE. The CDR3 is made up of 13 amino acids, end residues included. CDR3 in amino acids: CASTLRGDSHPFL.

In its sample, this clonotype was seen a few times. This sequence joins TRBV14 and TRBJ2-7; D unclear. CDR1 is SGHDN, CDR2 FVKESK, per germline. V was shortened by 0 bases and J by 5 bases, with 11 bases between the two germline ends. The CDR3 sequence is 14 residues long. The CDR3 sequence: CASSQELGFDEQYF. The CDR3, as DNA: TGTGCCAGCAGCCAAGAATTAGGGTTCGACGAGCAGTACTTC. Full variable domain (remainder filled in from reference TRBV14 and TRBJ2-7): EAGVTQFPSHSVIEKGQTVTLRCDPISGHDNLYWYRRVMGKEIKFLLHFVKESKQDESGMPNNRFLAERTGGTYSTLKVQPAELEDSGVYFCASSQELGFDEQYFGPGTRLTVT.

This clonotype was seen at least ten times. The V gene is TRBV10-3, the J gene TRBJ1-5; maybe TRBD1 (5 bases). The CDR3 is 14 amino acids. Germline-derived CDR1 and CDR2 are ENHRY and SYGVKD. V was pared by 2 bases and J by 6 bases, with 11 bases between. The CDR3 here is CAISEGNRGQPQHF. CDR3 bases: TGTGCCATCAGTGAGGGGAATAGGGGTCAGCCCCAGCATTTT.

CDR3 region: CASSETGRGETQYF. In nucleotides, the CDR3 is TGTGCCAGCAGTGAAACAGGGCGTGGGGAGACCCAGTACTTC. The chain recombines TRBV2 with TRBJ2-5, with D possibly being TRBD1 (6 bases). V was pared by 2 bases and J by 5 bases, with 12 bases between. The CDR3 is made up of 14 amino acids. The germline gives CDR1 SNHLY, CDR2 FYNNEI.

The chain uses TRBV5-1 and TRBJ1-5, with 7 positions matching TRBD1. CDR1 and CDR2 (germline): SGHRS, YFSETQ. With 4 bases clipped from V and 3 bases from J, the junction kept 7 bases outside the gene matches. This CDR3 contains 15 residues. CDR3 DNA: TGCGCCAGCAGCCTGACAGGGAGAGCCAATCAGCCCCAGCATTTT. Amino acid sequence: CASSLTGRANQPQHF.

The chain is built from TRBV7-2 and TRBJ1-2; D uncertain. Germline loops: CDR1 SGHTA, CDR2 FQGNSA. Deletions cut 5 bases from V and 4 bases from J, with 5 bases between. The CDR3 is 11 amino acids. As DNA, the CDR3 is TGTGCCAGCAGCCTCACCTATGGCTACACCTTC. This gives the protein CASSLTYGYTF.

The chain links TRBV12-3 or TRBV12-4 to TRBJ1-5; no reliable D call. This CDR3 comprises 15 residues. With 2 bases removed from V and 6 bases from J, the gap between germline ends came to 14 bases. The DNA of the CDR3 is TGTGCCAGCAGTTTAAGTGGACGGGAATTTCAGCCCCAGCATTTT. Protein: CASSLSGREFQPQHF.

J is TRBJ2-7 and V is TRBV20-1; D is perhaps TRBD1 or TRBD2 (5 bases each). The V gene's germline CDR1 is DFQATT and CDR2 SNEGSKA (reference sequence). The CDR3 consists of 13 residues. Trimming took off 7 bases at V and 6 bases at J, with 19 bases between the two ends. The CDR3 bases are TGCAGTGGAGCCGGGACCTCTCTCTCCGAGCAGTACTTC. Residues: CSGAGTSLSEQYF.

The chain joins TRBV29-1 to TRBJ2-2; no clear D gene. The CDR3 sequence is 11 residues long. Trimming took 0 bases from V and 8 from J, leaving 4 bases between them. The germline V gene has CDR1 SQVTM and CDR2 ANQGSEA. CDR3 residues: CSVEEEGELFF. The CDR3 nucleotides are TGCAGCGTTGAAGAGGAGGGGGAGCTGTTTTTT.

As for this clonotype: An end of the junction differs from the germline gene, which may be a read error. The CDR3 bases are TGCAGTGCTCGAGAGGGGGGACTAGGGCATCAGCCCCAGCATTTT. It translates to CSAREGGLGHQPQHF. This chain connects TRBV20-1 to TRBJ1-5; D perhaps matches TRBD1 (6 bases). The CDR3 sequence is 15 residues long. Germline CDR1 and CDR2: DFQATT and SNEGSKA (reference sequence).

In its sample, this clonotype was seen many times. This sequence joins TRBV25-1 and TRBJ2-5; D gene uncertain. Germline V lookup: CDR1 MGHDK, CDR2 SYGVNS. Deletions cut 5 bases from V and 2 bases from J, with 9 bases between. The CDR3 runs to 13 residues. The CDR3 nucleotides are TGTGCCAGCAGTTCCCGATCTCAAGAGACCCAGTACTTC. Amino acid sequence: CASSSRSQETQYF.

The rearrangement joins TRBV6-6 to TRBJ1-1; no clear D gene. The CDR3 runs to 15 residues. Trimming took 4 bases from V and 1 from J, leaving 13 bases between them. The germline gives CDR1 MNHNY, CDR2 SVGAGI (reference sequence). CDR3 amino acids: CASSFRLTGNTEAFF. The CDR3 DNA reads TGTGCCAGCAGTTTTCGGCTCACGGGGAACACTGAAGCTTTCTTT.

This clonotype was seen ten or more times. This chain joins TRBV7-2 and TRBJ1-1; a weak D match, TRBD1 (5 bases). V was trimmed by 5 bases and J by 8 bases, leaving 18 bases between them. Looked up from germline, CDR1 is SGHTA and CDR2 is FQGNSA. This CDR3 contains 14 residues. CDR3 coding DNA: TGTGCCAGCAGCGCGAGACGAGACAGAACGGAAGCTTTCTTT. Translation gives CASSARRDRTEAFF.

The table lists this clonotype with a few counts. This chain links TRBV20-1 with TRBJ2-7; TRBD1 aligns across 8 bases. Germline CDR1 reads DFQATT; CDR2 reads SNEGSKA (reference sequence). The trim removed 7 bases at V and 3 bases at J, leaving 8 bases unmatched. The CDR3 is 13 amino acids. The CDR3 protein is CSVSGGQGYEQYF. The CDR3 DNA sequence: TGCAGTGTAAGTGGCGGACAGGGCTACGAGCAGTACTTC.

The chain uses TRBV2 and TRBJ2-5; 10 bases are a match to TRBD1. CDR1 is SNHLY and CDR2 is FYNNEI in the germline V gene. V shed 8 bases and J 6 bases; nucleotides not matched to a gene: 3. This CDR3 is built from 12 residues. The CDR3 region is CASGGQGQTQYF. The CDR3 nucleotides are TGTGCCAGCGGGGGACAGGGGCAGACCCAGTACTTC.

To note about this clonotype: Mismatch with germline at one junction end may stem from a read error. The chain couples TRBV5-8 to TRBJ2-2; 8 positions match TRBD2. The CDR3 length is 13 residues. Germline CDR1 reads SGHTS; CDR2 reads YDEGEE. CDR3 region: CATGGANTGELFF. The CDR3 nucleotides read TGCGCCACGGGGGGGGCGAACACCGGGGAGCTGTTTTTT.

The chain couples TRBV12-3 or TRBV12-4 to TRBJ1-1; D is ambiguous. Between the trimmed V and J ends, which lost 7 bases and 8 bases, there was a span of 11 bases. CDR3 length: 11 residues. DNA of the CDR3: TGTGCCAGCATCCGGGCTGGGGAAGCTTTCTTT. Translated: CASIRAGEAFF.

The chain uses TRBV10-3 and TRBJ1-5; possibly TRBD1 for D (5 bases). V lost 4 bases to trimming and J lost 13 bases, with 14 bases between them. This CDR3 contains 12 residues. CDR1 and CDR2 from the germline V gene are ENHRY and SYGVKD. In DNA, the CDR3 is TGTGCCATCAGTGGCCTTGCGGGGCCGCAGCATTTT. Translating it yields CAISGLAGPQHF.

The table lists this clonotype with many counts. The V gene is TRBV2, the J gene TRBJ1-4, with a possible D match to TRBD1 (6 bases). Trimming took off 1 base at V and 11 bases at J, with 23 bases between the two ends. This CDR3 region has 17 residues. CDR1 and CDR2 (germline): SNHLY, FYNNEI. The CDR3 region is CASSEGPRGQGPGKLFF. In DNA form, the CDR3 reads TGTGCCAGCAGTGAAGGCCCCAGGGGTCAGGGGCCCGGGAAACTGTTTTTT.

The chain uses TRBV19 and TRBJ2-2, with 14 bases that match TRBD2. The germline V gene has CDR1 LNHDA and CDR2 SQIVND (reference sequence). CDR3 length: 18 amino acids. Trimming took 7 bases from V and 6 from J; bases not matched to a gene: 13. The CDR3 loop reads CASTLGLAGDSLAGELFF. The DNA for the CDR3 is TGTGCCAGTACATTGGGACTAGCGGGAGATTCGTTGGCCGGGGAGCTGTTTTTT.

CDR3 DNA: TGTGCCAGCAGTTTAGCTGGGGGGCTAAGTGGCGAGCAGTACTTC. Amino acids: CASSLAGGLSGEQYF. V usage is TRBV12-3 or TRBV12-4 and J usage is TRBJ2-7, with D perhaps assigned TRBD1 or TRBD2 (6 bases each). Trimming removed 0 bases from V and 6 bases from J, with 15 bases in between. CDR3 size: 15 residues.

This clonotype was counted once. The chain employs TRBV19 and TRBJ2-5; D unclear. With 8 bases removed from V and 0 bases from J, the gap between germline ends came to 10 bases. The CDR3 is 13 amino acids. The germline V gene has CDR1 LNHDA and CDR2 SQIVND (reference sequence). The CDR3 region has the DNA TGTGCCAGTCGAGACCTCTACCAAGAGACCCAGTACTTC. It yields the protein CASRDLYQETQYF.